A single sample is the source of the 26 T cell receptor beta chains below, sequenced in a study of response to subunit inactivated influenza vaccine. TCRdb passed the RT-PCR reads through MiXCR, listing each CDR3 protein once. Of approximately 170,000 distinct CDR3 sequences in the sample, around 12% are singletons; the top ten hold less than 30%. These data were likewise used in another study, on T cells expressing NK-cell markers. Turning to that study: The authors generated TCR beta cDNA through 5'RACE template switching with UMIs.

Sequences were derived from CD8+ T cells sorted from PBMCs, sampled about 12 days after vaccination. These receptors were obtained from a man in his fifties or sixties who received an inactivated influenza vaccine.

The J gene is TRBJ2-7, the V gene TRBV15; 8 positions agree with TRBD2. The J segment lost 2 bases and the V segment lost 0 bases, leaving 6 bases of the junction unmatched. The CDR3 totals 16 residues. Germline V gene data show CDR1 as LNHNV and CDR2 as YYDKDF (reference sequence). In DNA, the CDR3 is TGTGCCACCAGCAGAGATAAAGCGGGAGTCCCCTACGAGCAGTACTTC. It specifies CATSRDKAGVPYEQYF. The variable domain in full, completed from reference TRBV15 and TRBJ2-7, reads DAMVIQNPRYQVTQFGKPVTLSCSQTLNHNVMYWYQQKSSQAPKLLFHYYDKDFNNEADTPDNFQSRRPNTSFCFLDIRSPGLGDTAMYLCATSRDKAGVPYEQYFGPGTRLTVT.

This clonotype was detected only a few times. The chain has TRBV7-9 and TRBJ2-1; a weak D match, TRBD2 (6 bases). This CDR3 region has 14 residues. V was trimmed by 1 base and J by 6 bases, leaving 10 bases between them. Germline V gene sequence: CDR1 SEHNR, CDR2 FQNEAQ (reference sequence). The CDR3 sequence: CASSLDGSVNEQFF. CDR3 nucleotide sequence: TGTGCCAGCAGCTTAGACGGGAGCGTCAATGAGCAGTTCTTC.

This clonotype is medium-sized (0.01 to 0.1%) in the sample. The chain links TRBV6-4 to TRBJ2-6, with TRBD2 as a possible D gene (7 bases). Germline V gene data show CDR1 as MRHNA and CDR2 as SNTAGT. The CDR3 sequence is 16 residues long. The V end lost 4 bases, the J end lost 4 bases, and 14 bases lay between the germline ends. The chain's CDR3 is CASSAHGGQGANVLTF. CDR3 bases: TGTGCCAGCAGTGCCCACGGGGGGCAAGGGGCCAACGTCCTGACTTTC.

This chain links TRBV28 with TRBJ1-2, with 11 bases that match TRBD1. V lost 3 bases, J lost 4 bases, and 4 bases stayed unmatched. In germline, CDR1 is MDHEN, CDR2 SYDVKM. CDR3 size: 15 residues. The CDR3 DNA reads TGTGCCAGCAGTTTGCGGACAGGGGGCAGCTATGGCTACACCTTC. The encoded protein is CASSLRTGGSYGYTF.

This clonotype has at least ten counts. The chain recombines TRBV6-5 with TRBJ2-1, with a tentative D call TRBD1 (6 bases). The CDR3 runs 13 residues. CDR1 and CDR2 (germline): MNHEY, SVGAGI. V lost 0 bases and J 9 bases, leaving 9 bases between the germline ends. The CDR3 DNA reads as TGTGCCAGCAGTTACTCCCAGGGGACTGAGCAGTTCTTC. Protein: CASSYSQGTEQFF.

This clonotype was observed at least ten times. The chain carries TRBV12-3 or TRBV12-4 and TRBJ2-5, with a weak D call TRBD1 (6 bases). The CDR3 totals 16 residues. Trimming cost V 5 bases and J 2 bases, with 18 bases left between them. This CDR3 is CASSGWTEELQETQYF. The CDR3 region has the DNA TGTGCCAGCAGTGGATGGACAGAGGAATTACAAGAGACCCAGTACTTC.

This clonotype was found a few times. This chain's CDR3 is CASSLRGLAGTGELFF. The CDR3 DNA reads as TGTGCCAGCAGCTTACGAGGCCTAGCGGGCACCGGGGAGCTGTTTTTT. V gene TRBV11-2 combines with J gene TRBJ2-2; the match to TRBD2 covers 8 bases. This CDR3 is built from 16 residues. Germline CDR1 and CDR2: SGHAT and FQNNGV. Trimming took 2 bases from V and 4 from J; bases not matched to a gene: 6.

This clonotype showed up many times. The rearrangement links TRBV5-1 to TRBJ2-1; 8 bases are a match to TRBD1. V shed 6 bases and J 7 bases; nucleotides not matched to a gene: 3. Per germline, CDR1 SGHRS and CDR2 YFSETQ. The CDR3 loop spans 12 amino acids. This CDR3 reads CASTRTGNEQFF. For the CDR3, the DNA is TGCGCCAGCACCAGGACAGGGAATGAGCAGTTCTTC.

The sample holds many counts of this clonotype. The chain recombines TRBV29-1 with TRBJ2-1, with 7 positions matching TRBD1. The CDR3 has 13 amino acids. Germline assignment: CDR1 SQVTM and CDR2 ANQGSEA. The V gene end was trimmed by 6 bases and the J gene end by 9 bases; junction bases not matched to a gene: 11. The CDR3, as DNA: TGCAGCGTACACAGGGGCCCCGCGGGTGAGCAGTTCTTC. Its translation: CSVHRGPAGEQFF.

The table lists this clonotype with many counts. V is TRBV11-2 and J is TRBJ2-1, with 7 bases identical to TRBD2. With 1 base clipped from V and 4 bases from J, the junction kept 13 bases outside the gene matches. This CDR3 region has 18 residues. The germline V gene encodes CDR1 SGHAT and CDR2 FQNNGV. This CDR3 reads CASSLVSHGTTKYNEQFF. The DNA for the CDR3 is TGTGCCAGCAGCTTAGTTTCCCACGGGACTACCAAATACAATGAGCAGTTCTTC.

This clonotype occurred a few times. The CDR3 sequence is CASSPYRGNQPQHF. The CDR3 nucleotides are TGTGCCAGCAGTCCCTATCGGGGAAATCAGCCCCAGCATTTT. This rearrangement joins TRBV27 to TRBJ1-5; D is ambiguous. Germline V CDR1 and CDR2: MNHEY, SMNVEV (reference sequence). Trimming stripped 5 bases from V and 4 bases from J, with 12 bases between. The CDR3 covers 14 residues.

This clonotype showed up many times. CDR3 in amino acids: CASSELAGGYNEQFF. The DNA of the CDR3 is TGTGCCAGCAGCGAACTAGCGGGGGGCTACAATGAGCAGTTCTTC. The rearrangement links TRBV2 to TRBJ2-1, with 12 bases aligning to TRBD2. Looked up from germline, CDR1 is SNHLY and CDR2 is FYNNEI. V shed 6 bases, J shed 3 bases, and the junction held 3 bases outside the gene matches. CDR3 length: 15 amino acids.

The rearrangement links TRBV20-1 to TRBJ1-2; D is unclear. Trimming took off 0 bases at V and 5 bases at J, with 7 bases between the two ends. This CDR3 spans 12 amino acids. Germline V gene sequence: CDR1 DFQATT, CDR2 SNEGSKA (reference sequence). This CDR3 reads CSAREWEYGYTF. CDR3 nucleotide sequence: TGCAGTGCTAGAGAGTGGGAATATGGCTACACCTTC.

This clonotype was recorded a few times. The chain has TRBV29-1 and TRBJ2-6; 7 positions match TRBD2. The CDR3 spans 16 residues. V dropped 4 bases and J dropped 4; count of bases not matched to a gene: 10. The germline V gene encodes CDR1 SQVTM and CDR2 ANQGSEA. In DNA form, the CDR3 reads TGCAGCGTTGTGGGTGTAAGGGAGGGAGGGGCCAACGTCCTGACTTTC. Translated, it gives CSVVGVREGGANVLTF.

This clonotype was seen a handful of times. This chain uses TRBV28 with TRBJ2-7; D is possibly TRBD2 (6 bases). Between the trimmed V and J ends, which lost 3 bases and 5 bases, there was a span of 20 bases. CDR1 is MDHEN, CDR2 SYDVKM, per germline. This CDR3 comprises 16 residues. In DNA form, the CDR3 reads TGTGCCAGCAGTTTGATGCGAAGGAGGGGTATCGACGAGCAGTACTTC. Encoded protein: CASSLMRRRGIDEQYF.

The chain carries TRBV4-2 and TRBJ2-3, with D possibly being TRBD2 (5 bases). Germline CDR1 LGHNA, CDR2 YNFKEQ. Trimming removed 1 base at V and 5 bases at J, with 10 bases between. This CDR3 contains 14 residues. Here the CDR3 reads CASSQAMAGDTQYF. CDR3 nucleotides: TGTGCCAGCAGCCAAGCCATGGCGGGAGATACGCAGTATTTT.

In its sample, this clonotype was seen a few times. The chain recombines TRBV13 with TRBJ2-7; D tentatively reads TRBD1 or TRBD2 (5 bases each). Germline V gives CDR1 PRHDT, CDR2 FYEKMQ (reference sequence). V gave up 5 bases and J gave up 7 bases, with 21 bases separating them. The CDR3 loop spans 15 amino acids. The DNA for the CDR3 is TGTGCCAGCAGCAACCGGAACCGGGACCTGGGGGAGCAGTACTTC. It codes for CASSNRNRDLGEQYF.

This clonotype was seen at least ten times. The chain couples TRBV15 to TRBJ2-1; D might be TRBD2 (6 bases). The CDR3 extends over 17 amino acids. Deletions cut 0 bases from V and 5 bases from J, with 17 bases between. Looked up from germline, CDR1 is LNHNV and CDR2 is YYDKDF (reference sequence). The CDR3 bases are TGTGCCACCAGCAGAGATAACGGCGGGAAAGTGCACAATGAGCAGTTCTTC. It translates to CATSRDNGGKVHNEQFF.

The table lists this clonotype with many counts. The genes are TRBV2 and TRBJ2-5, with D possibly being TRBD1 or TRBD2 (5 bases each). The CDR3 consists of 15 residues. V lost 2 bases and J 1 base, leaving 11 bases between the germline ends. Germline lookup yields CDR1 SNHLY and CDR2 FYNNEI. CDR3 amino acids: CASSELWGTQETQYF. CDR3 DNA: TGTGCCAGCAGTGAACTATGGGGGACCCAAGAGACCCAGTACTTC.

In DNA, the CDR3 is TGCGCCAGCAGCCAAGTCGAAGTAGCGGGGGAACTCACAGATACGCAGTATTTT. Protein sequence: CASSQVEVAGELTDTQYF. The chain carries TRBV4-1 and TRBJ2-3; 9 bases agree with TRBD2. Germline CDR1 reads MGHRA; CDR2 reads YSYEKL. The CDR3 contains 18 residues. V shed 1 base and J 2 bases; nucleotides not matched to a gene: 10.

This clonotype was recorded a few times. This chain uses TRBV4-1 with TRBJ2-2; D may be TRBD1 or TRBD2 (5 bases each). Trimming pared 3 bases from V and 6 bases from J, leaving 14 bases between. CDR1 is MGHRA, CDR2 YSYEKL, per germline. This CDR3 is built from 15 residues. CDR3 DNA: TGCGCCAGCAGCCAGGGGGACCTTGGGGCCGGGGAGCTGTTTTTT. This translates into CASSQGDLGAGELFF.

CDR3 region: CSARAISGRVEQYF. CDR3 nucleotide sequence: TGCAGTGCTAGAGCGATTAGCGGGAGAGTCGAGCAGTACTTC. The chain joins TRBV20-1 to TRBJ2-7, with 9 bases that match TRBD2. With V trimmed by 1 base and J by 6 bases, 7 bases remained unmatched. Germline CDR1 and CDR2: DFQATT and SNEGSKA (reference sequence). The CDR3 length is 14 residues.

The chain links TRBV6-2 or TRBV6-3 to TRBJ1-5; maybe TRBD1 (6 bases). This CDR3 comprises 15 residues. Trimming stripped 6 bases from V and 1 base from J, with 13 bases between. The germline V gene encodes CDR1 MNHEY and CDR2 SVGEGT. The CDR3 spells CASSLLGGSNQPQHF. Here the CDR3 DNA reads TGTGCCAGCAGCTTACTTGGGGGCAGCAATCAGCCCCAGCATTTT.

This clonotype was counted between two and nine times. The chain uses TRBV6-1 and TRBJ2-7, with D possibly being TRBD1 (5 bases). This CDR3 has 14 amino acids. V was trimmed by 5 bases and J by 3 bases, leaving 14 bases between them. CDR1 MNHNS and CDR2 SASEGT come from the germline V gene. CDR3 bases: TGTGCCAGCAGTAAGCAGGGTATTGTCTACGAGCAGTACTTC. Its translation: CASSKQGIVYEQYF.

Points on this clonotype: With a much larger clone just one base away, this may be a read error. The CDR3 sequence: CSARTGGSYTEQFF. Written as DNA, the CDR3 is TGCAGCGCCCGGACAGGGGGCTCCTACACTGAGCAGTTCTTC. This chain uses TRBV29-1 with TRBJ2-1; 11 bases line up with TRBD1. This CDR3 region has 14 residues. Germline V gives CDR1 SQVTM, CDR2 ANQGSEA.

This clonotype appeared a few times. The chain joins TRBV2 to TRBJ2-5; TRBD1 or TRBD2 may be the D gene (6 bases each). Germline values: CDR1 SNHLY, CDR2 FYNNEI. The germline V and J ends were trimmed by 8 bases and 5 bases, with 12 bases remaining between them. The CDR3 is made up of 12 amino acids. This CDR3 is CASERGVETQYF. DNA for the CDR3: TGTGCCAGCGAGAGGGGGGTGGAGACCCAGTACTTC.